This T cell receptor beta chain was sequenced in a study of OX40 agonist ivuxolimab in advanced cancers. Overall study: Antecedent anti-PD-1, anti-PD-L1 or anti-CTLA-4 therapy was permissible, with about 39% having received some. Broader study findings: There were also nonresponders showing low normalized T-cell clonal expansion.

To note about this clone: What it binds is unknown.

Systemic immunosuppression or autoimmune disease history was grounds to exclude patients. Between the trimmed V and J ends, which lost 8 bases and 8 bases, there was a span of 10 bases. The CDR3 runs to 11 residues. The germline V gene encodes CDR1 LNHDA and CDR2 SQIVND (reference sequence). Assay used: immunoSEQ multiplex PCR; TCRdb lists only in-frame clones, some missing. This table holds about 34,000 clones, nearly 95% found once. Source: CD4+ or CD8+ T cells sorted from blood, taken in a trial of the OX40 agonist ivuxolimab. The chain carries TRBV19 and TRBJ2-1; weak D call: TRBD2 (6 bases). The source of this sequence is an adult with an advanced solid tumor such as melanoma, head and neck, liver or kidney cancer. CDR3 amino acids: CASQGLHEQFF. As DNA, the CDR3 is TGTGCCAGTCAGGGACTCCATGAGCAGTTCTTC. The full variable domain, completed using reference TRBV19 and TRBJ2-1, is DGGITQSPKYLFRKEGQNVTLSCEQNLNHDAMYWYRQDPGQGLRLIYYSQIVNDFQKGDIAEGYSVSREKKESFPLTVTSAQKNPTAFYLCASQGLHEQFFGPGTRLTVL.